These 16 T cell receptor beta chains were all obtained from the same sample, sequenced in a study of cytomegalovirus exposure and HLA in healthy donors. Primers included in the PCR were 60 Vbeta and 13 Jbeta primers. Clones were read by immunoSEQ multiplex PCR, and TCRdb kept only the in-frame ones, dropping some. The table lists 150,000 to 200,000 clones, almost 80% of them singletons. Input material: PBMCs. The source is a man between 18 and 35 years old in good health and CMV-seropositive.

V and J are TRBV5-1 and TRBJ1-3, with a tentative D call TRBD1 (5 bases). The V gene's germline CDR1 is SGHRS and CDR2 YFSETQ. CDR3 length: 16 residues. V dropped 7 bases and J dropped 12 bases, with 29 bases sitting between them. The CDR3 DNA is TGCGCCAGCGGCGAGCGACAGACACGCTCTGGAAACGACATATATTTT. Its protein is CASGERQTRSGNDIYF. Using reference TRBV5-1 and TRBJ1-3 for the parts outside the CDR3, the full variable domain is KAGVTQTPRYLIKTRGQQVTLSCSPISGHRSVSWYQQTPGQGLQFLFEYFSETQRNKGNFPGRFSGRQFSNSRSEMNVSTLELGDSALYLCASGERQTRSGNDIYFGEGSWLTVV.

The rearrangement links TRBV7-9 to TRBJ2-6, with D possibly being TRBD1 (6 bases). This CDR3 is 18 amino acids long. Trimming left V 2 bases short and J 1 base short, with 15 bases between. CDR1 and CDR2 (germline): SEHNR, FQNEAQ (reference sequence). The CDR3 reads CASSLPDLGASGANVLTF. CDR3 sequence (DNA): TGTGCCAGCAGCTTACCCGATCTGGGGGCGTCTGGGGCCAACGTCCTGACTTTC.

The gene calls are TRBV7-9 and TRBJ2-3; 7 bases map to TRBD1. Looked up from germline, CDR1 is SEHNR and CDR2 is FQNEAQ (reference sequence). This CDR3 region has 16 residues. The V gene end was trimmed by 5 bases and the J gene end by 6 bases; junction bases not matched to a gene: 14. This chain's CDR3 is CASSPLTGAGADTQYF. Here the CDR3 DNA reads TGTGCCAGCAGCCCTCTTACAGGGGCAGGTGCCGATACGCAGTATTTT.

This chain uses TRBV11-2 with TRBJ2-1, with D maybe TRBD2 (5 bases). The CDR3 covers 13 residues. V lost 11 bases to trimming and J lost 4 bases, with 15 bases between them. Germline V lookup: CDR1 SGHAT, CDR2 FQNNGV. CDR3 nucleotide sequence: TGTGCCGGAGCGGTCTCCACATACAATGAGCAGTTCTTC. This gives the protein CAGAVSTYNEQFF.

The genes are TRBV5-6 and TRBJ2-1; possibly TRBD2 for D (6 bases). Germline V CDR1 and CDR2: SGHDT, YYEEEE. CDR3 size: 12 residues. Trimming stripped 1 base from V and 8 bases from J, with 7 bases between. CDR3 sequence reads: CASSLRDYEQFF. CDR3 sequence (DNA): TGTGCCAGCAGCTTGAGGGACTATGAGCAGTTCTTC. Drawing the rest from reference TRBV5-6 and TRBJ2-1, the complete variable domain is DAGVTQSPTHLIKTRGQQVTLRCSPKSGHDTVSWYQQALGQGPQFIFQYYEEEERQRGNFPDRFSGHQFPNYSSELNVNALLLGDSALYLCASSLRDYEQFFGPGTRLTVL.

This rearrangement joins TRBV5-4 to TRBJ2-4; TRBD2 is a possible D gene (5 bases). V was trimmed by 2 bases and J by 0 bases, leaving 15 bases between them. The CDR3 runs to 17 residues. CDR1 and CDR2 (germline): SGHNT, YYREEE (reference sequence). The CDR3 DNA reads TGTGCCAGCAGCTTCGTTAGCGTAACCGGAGCCAAAAACATTCAGTACTTC. This gives the protein CASSFVSVTGAKNIQYF. Full variable domain (remainder filled in from reference TRBV5-4 and TRBJ2-4): ETGVTQSPTHLIKTRGQQVTLRCSSQSGHNTVSWYQQALGQGPQFIFQYYREEENGRGNFPPRFSGLQFPNYSSELNVNALELDDSALYLCASSFVSVTGAKNIQYFGAGTRLSVL.

The chain uses TRBV15 and TRBJ1-4; D gene uncertain. The CDR3 covers 15 residues. V shed 1 base and J shed 4 bases, with 10 bases lying between them. CDR1 and CDR2 (germline): LNHNV, YYDKDF (reference sequence). The CDR3 loop is CATSRVGADNEKLFF. The CDR3 DNA reads as TGTGCCACCAGCAGAGTCGGCGCGGATAATGAAAAACTGTTTTTT.

The CDR3 DNA reads TGTGCCAGCAGCAAAAGCGGGACAAACTACGAGCAGTACTTC. Protein product: CASSKSGTNYEQYF. This chain joins TRBV5-4 and TRBJ2-7; tentatively, D is TRBD2 (7 bases). The V and J ends lost 4 bases and 3 bases respectively, with 14 bases between them. There are 14 residues in the CDR3. The germline V gene encodes CDR1 SGHNT and CDR2 YYREEE (reference sequence).

The chain couples TRBV18 to TRBJ1-1; unclear D gene. Trimming cost V 2 bases and J 1 base, with 8 bases left between them. The CDR3 runs 14 residues. The germline V gene encodes CDR1 KGHSH and CDR2 LQKENI. The CDR3 region has the DNA TGTGCCAGCTCACCAGGACTCCAGAACACTGAAGCTTTCTTT. Translation: CASSPGLQNTEAFF.

The chain uses TRBV27 and TRBJ2-2, with 10 positions matching TRBD1. The CDR3 has 14 amino acids. V was clipped by 8 bases and J by 5 bases; unmatched bases: 5. Germline V lookup: CDR1 MNHEY, CDR2 SMNVEV (reference sequence). The CDR3 is CASAWGQGTGELFF. As DNA, the CDR3 is TGTGCCAGCGCGTGGGGACAGGGGACCGGGGAGCTGTTTTTT.

The genes are TRBV6-1 and TRBJ2-7; weak D call: TRBD2 (6 bases). CDR3 length: 13 amino acids. CDR1 and CDR2 from the germline V gene are MNHNS and SASEGT. With 2 bases removed from V and 6 bases from J, the gap between germline ends came to 11 bases. The CDR3 DNA is TGTGCCAGCAGTGAACGGCGGGGTGGCGAGCAGTACTTC. Protein sequence: CASSERRGGEQYF.

The CDR3: CASSLGQENTIYF. DNA of the CDR3: TGTGCCAGCAGTTTAGGGCAGGAAAACACCATATATTTT. This sequence joins TRBV28 and TRBJ1-3; D uncertain. This CDR3 spans 13 amino acids. The germline V gene encodes CDR1 MDHEN and CDR2 SYDVKM. The V end was cut by 2 bases, the J end by 6 bases, with 8 bases between.

This clone was seen more than once but under ten times. The V and J genes are TRBV5-1 and TRBJ1-2; possibly TRBD1 for D (5 bases). CDR3 length equals 12 residues. Germline values: CDR1 SGHRS, CDR2 YFSETQ. V was shortened by 0 bases and J by 6 bases, with 6 bases between the two germline ends. CDR3 in amino acids: CASSLAGDGYTF. In DNA, the CDR3 is TGCGCCAGCAGCTTGGCGGGGGATGGCTACACCTTC. The full variable domain, with the rest looked up from reference TRBV5-1 and TRBJ1-2, is KAGVTQTPRYLIKTRGQQVTLSCSPISGHRSVSWYQQTPGQGLQFLFEYFSETQRNKGNFPGRFSGRQFSNSRSEMNVSTLELGDSALYLCASSLAGDGYTFGSGTRLTVV.

The chain carries TRBV5-4 and TRBJ2-7; 7 nucleotides match TRBD2. This CDR3 comprises 16 residues. Losses at the gene ends were 0 bases for V and 1 base for J; bases not matched to a gene: 7. The V gene's germline CDR1 is SGHNT and CDR2 YYREEE (reference sequence). The CDR3 reads CASSLGGASGSYEQYF. For the CDR3, the DNA is TGTGCCAGCAGCTTGGGCGGGGCTAGCGGATCCTACGAGCAGTACTTC.

The genes are TRBV5-6 and TRBJ2-7, with 7 bases matching TRBD1. CDR3 length: 14 amino acids. V shed 0 bases and J 7 bases; nucleotides not matched to a gene: 7. The V gene's germline CDR1 is SGHDT and CDR2 YYEEEE. The DNA of the CDR3 is TGTGCCAGCAGCTTGGGACAGGGTTCATGGGAGCAGTACTTC. This encodes CASSLGQGSWEQYF.

The chain links TRBV25-1 to TRBJ2-1; D remains ambiguous. Germline CDR1 and CDR2: MGHDK and SYGVNS. The CDR3 loop spans 14 amino acids. Between the trimmed V and J ends, which lost 2 bases and 6 bases, there was a span of 11 bases. The CDR3 DNA is TGTGCCAGCAGTGAAATCCGCGGATCCAATGAGCAGTTCTTC. It encodes CASSEIRGSNEQFF. Full variable domain (outside the CDR3, taken from reference TRBV25-1 and TRBJ2-1): EADIYQTPRYLVIGTGKKITLECSQTMGHDKMYWYQQDPGMELHLIHYSYGVNSTEKGDLSSESTVSRIRTEHFPLTLESARPSHTSQYLCASSEIRGSNEQFFGPGTRLTVL.